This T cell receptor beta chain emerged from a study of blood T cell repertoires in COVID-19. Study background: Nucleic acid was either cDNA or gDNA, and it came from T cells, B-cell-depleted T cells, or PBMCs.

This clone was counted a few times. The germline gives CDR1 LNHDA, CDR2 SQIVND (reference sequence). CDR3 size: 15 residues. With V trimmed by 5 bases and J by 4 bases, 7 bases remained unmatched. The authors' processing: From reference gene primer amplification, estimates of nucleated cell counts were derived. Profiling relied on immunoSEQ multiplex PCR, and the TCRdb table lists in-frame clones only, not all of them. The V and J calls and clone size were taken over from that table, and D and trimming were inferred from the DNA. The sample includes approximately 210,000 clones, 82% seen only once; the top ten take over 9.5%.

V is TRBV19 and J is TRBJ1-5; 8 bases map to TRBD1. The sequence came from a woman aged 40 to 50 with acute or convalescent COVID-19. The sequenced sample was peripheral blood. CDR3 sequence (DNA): TGTGCCAGTAGTGGGGGCGGGACAGGTAATCAGCCCCAGCATTTT. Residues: CASSGGGTGNQPQHF.